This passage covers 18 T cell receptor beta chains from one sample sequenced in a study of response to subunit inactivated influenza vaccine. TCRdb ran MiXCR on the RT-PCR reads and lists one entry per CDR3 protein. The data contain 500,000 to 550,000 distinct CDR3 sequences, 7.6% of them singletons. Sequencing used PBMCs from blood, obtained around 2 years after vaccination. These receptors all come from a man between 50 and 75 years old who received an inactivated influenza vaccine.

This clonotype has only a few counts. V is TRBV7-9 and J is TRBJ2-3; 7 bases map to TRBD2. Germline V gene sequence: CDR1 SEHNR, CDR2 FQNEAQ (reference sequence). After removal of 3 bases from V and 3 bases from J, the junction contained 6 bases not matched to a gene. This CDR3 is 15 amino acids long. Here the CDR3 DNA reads TGTGCCAGCAGCTTCTGGGACGGGGGGACAGATACGCAGTATTTT. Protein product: CASSFWDGGTDTQYF.

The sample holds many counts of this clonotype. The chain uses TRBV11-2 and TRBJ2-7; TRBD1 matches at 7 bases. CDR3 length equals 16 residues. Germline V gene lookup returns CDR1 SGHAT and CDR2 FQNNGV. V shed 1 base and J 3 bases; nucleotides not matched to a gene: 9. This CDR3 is CASSLVGQAGIYEQYF. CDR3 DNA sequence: TGTGCCAGCAGCTTAGTAGGACAGGCCGGGATCTACGAGCAGTACTTC.

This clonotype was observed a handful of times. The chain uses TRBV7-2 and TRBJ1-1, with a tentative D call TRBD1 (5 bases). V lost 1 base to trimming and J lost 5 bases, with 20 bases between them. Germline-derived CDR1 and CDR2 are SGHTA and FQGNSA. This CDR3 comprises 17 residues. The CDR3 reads CASSLVGGRGARTEAFF. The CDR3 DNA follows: TGTGCCAGCAGCTTAGTAGGTGGTCGTGGGGCGAGGACTGAAGCTTTCTTT.

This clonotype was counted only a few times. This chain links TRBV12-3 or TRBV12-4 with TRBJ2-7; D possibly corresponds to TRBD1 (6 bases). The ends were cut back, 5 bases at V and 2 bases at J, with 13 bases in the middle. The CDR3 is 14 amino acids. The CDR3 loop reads CASSGRGGTYEQYF. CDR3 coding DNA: TGTGCCAGCAGTGGCAGAGGGGGTACCTACGAGCAGTACTTC.

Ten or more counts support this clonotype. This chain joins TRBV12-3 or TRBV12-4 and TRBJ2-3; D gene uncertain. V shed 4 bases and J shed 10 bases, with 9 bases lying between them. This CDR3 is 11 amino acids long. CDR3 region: CASSSQRSQYF. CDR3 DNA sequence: TGTGCCAGCAGTTCCCAGAGGTCGCAGTATTTT.

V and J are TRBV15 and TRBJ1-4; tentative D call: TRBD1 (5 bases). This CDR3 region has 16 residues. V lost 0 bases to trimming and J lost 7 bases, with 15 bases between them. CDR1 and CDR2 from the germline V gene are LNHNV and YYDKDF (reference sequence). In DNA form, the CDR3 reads TGTGCCACCAGCAGAGATTCGGGCAGGGTGGGTGAAAAACTGTTTTTT. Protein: CATSRDSGRVGEKLFF.

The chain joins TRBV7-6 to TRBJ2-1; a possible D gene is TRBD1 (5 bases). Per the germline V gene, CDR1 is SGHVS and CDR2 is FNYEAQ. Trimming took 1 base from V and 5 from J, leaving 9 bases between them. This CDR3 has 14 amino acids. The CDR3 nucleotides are TGTGCCAGCAGCTTAGGGGTAGGGGACAATGAGCAGTTCTTC. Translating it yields CASSLGVGDNEQFF.

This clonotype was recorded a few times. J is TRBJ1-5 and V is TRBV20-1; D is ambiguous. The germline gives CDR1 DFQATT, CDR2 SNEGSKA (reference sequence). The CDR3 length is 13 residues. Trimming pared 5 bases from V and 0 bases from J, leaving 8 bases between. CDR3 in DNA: TGCAGTGCTTGGAAAGATAGCAATCAGCCCCAGCATTTT. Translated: CSAWKDSNQPQHF.

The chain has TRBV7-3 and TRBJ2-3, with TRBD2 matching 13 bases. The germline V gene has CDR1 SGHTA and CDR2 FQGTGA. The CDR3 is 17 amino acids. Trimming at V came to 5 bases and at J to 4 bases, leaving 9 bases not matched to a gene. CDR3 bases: TGTGCCAGCAGCCCGACTCGGACTAGCGGGGGCGCAGATACGCAGTATTTT. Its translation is CASSPTRTSGGADTQYF.

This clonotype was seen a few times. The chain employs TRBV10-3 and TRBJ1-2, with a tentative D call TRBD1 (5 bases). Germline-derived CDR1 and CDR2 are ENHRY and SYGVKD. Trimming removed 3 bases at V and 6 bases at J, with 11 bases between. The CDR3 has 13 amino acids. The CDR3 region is CAISDGREDGYTF. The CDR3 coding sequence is TGTGCCATCAGTGACGGCAGGGAGGATGGCTACACCTTC.

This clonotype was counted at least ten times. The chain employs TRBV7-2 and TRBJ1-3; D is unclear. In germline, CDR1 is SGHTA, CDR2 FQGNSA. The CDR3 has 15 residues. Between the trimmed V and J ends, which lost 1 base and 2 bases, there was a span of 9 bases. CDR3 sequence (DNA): TGTGCCAGCAGCTTAGTCCACAGTGCTGGAAACACCATATATTTT. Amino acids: CASSLVHSAGNTIYF.

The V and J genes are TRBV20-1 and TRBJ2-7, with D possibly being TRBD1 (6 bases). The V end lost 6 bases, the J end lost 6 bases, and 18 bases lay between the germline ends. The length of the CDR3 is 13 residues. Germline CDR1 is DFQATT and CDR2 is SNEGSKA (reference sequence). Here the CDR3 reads CSAHRDMVSEQYF. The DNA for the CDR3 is TGCAGTGCCCACCGGGACATGGTGTCCGAGCAGTACTTC.

CDR3 DNA sequence: TGTGCCAGCAGTGGCGGGTACTCAAGTGGGGATGAAAAACTGTTTTTT. It translates to CASSGGYSSGDEKLFF. The V gene is TRBV6-1, the J gene TRBJ1-4; D gene uncertain. Germline assignment: CDR1 MNHNS and CDR2 SASEGT. The CDR3 extends over 16 amino acids. V was cut by 4 bases and J by 6 bases, with 18 bases left in between.

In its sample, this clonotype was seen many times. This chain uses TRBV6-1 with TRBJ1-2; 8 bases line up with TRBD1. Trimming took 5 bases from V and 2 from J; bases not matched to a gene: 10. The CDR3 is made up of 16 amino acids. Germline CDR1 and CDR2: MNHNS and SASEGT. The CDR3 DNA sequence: TGTGCCAGCAGTCCGCAGACAGGGGCCGTGAACTATGGCTACACCTTC. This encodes CASSPQTGAVNYGYTF.

As DNA, the CDR3 is TGTGCCAGCAGCTTACTAGCGGCTCCCTCCTACGAGCAGTACTTC. Protein sequence: CASSLLAAPSYEQYF. The chain employs TRBV7-2 and TRBJ2-7; TRBD2 aligns across 7 bases. Germline CDR1 SGHTA, CDR2 FQGNSA. The CDR3 extends over 15 amino acids. V lost 2 bases and J lost 0; bases outside the gene matches: 4.

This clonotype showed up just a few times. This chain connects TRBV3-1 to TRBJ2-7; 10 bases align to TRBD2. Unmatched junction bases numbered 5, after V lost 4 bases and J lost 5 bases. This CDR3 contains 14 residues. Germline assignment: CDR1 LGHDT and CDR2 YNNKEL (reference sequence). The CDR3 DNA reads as TGTGCCAGCAGCCTACTAGCGGGAAGTGACGAGCAGTACTTC. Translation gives CASSLLAGSDEQYF.

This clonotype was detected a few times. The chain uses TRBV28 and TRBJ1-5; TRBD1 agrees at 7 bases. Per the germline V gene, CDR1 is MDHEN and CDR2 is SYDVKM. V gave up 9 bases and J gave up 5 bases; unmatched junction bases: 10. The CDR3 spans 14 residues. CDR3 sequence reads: CASWGQREYQPQHF. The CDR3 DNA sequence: TGTGCCAGTTGGGGACAGCGGGAGTATCAGCCCCAGCATTTT.

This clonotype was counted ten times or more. The CDR3 DNA reads as TGTGCCAGCAGTTACTCCGGGACAGGGGTGACTGAAGCTTTCTTT. Protein product: CASSYSGTGVTEAFF. The rearrangement joins TRBV12-3 or TRBV12-4 to TRBJ1-1; 10 nucleotides match TRBD1. The CDR3 is 15 amino acids. The ends lost 4 bases at V and 5 bases at J; junction bases unmatched: 7.